Here is one TCR beta chain with its context. Its antigen is currently unknown. The data stem from a study of cytomegalovirus exposure and HLA in healthy donors. General study findings and limits: Most likely, a cluster of highly shared sequence variants arose as a sequencing artifact. Across HLA loci, a later analysis found differing TCR association rates, with DRB1 most and HLA-C fewest.

This CDR3 has 12 residues. CDR1 MNHEY and CDR2 SMNVEV come from the germline V gene (reference sequence). V dropped 5 bases and J dropped 0 bases, with 5 bases sitting between them. PCR used 60 Vbeta primers and 13 Jbeta primers. The method was immunoSEQ multiplex PCR; TCRdb's version includes in-frame clones alone and lacks a portion of them. The data contain roughly 120,000 clones, 80% of them singletons. The donors were healthy bone marrow donors. The material sequenced was PBMCs. This rearrangement joins TRBV27 to TRBJ2-7; D gene unclear. The clonotype was recovered from a man aged 30 to 45 in good health and CMV-seronegative. The CDR3 DNA sequence: TGTGCCAGCAGTGGGCCCTCCTACGAGCAGTACTTC. Amino acid sequence: CASSGPSYEQYF.